This T cell receptor beta chain derives from a study of T cells in Graves' hyperthyroidism and ophthalmopathy. V dropped 6 bases and J dropped 7 bases, with 18 bases sitting between them. Per the germline V gene, CDR1 is LNHDA and CDR2 is SQIVND (reference sequence). CDR3 length: 15 amino acids. Amplification of TCR beta CDR3 regions used RNA as the template. The HTBI primer set drove a first-round RT-PCR of the TCR CDR3. TCRdb reanalysed the multiplex PCR reads using MiXCR and keeps one entry per CDR3 protein. Of 140,000 or so distinct CDR3 sequences listed, about 20% are singletons. Study-level points and caveats: Stable hyperthyroidism was separated from ophthalmopathy by a model based on 13 V-J features. Blood also contained most expanded thyroid clonotypes above 0.001. A median around 5.9 months before onset, the model predicted ophthalmopathy.

Disease duration under 2 months; hyperthyroidism patients were aged 18 to 65. This clonotype was observed at least ten times. What it binds is not known. Sequenced input: blood. The J gene is TRBJ2-2, the V gene TRBV19, with D perhaps given as TRBD1 or TRBD2 (5 bases each). This TCR derives from a woman aged 50 to 60 with Graves' hyperthyroidism that later progressed to Graves' ophthalmopathy. Here the CDR3 DNA reads TGTGCCAGTAGCGCACTTTCGGCAGGGAGCGGGGAGCTGTTTTTT. The encoded protein is CASSALSAGSGELFF.